The present T cell receptor beta chain was sequenced within a study of CXCR3-negative and CXCR3-positive naive CD8 T cells. Researchers prepared the TRB cDNA libraries using 5' RACE with UMI labels. No DNA is given; TCRdb re-called the 5' RACE reads and lists each CDR3 protein once. This sample's table reports roughly 28,000 distinct CDR3 sequences. The CDR3 has 14 amino acids. Germline V lookup: CDR1 SGHRS, CDR2 YFSETQ. The J gene is TRBJ2-7, the V gene TRBV5-1; TCRdb proposes TRBD1, but this gene call is untestable without DNA. Specimen: memory CD8+ T cells from blood. The TCR originated in a human donor in good health. Some clones in this sample may be carry-over from other donors' samples. The CDR3 loop is CASSEDRESYEQYF.